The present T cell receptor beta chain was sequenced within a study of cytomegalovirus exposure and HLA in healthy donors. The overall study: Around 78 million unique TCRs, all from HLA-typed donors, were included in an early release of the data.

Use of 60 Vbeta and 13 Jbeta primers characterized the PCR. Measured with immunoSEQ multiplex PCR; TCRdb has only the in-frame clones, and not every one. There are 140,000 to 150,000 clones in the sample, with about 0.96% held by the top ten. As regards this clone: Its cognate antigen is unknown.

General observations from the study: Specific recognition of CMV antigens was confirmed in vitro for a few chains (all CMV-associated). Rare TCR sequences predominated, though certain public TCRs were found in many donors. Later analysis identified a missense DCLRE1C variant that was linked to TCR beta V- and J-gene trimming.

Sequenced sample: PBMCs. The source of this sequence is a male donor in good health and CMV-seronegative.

CDR3 nucleotide sequence: TGTGCCAGCAGTTTTGGCCTCAGGAGGGAGCTGTTTTTT. Its translation is CASSFGLRRELFF. The genes are TRBV27 and TRBJ2-2; no clear D. Germline V gene data show CDR1 as MNHEY and CDR2 as SMNVEV (reference sequence). The CDR3 runs 13 residues. Trimming pared 3 bases from V and 9 bases from J, leaving 11 bases between.